These 32 T cell receptor beta chains share one sample of origin, sequenced in a study of OX40 agonist ivuxolimab in advanced cancers. The method was immunoSEQ multiplex PCR; TCRdb's version includes in-frame clones alone and lacks a portion of them. The data contain tens of thousands of clones, roughly 80% of them seen just once; the ten biggest clones take up over 3.5%. The sample here was CD4+ or CD8+ T cells sorted from blood, taken in a trial of the OX40 agonist ivuxolimab. These receptor sequences come from an adult with an advanced solid tumor such as melanoma, head and neck, liver or kidney cancer.

The sample holds one count of this clone. The chain recombines TRBV29-1 with TRBJ1-1; a weak D match, TRBD1 (6 bases). V was trimmed by 0 bases and J by 5 bases, leaving 10 bases between them. Germline assignment: CDR1 SQVTM and CDR2 ANQGSEA. The CDR3 totals 13 residues. The DNA of the CDR3 is TGCAGCGTTGAAGATCTGGGGGCTACTGAAGCTTTCTTT. It is translated as CSVEDLGATEAFF.

The genes are TRBV6-4 and TRBJ2-1, with 12 positions matching TRBD2. This CDR3 spans 15 amino acids. The V gene's germline CDR1 is MRHNA and CDR2 SNTAGT. With V trimmed by 6 bases and J by 7 bases, 7 bases remained unmatched. The CDR3 DNA is TGTGCCAGCAGGCTAGCGGGGGGGCCGTGGAATGAGCAGTTCTTC. Amino acid sequence: CASRLAGGPWNEQFF.

The V gene is TRBV18, the J gene TRBJ1-1, with D possibly matching TRBD1 (6 bases). Trimming stripped 1 base from V and 0 bases from J, with 12 bases between. The CDR3 runs 16 residues. Germline V lookup: CDR1 KGHSH, CDR2 LQKENI. DNA of the CDR3: TGTGCCAGCTCACCACAGGACAGCACCATGAACACTGAAGCTTTCTTT. Protein: CASSPQDSTMNTEAFF.

The rearrangement links TRBV2 to TRBJ2-5; D is ambiguous. Trimming cost V 4 bases and J 2 bases, with 8 bases left between them. Germline assignment: CDR1 SNHLY and CDR2 FYNNEI. The CDR3 loop spans 13 amino acids. CDR3: CASSGSMQETQYF. The CDR3 nucleotides are TGTGCCAGCAGTGGATCTATGCAAGAGACCCAGTACTTC. The full variable domain, with the rest looked up from reference TRBV2 and TRBJ2-5, is EPEVTQTPSHQVTQMGQEVILRCVPISNHLYFYWYRQILGQKVEFLVSFYNNEISEKSEIFDDQFSVERPDGSNFTLKIRSTKLEDSAMYFCASSGSMQETQYFGPGTRLLVL.

The chain has TRBV25-1 and TRBJ1-2, with TRBD1 matching 9 bases. The CDR3 covers 13 residues. Germline CDR1 MGHDK, CDR2 SYGVNS. Trimming cost V 1 base and J 8 bases; bases outside gene matches: 2. This CDR3 reads CASSEWGQGGYTF. As DNA, the CDR3 is TGTGCCAGCAGTGAATGGGGACAGGGAGGCTACACCTTC.

V gene TRBV19 combines with J gene TRBJ2-6, with 9 nucleotides matching TRBD1. The junction had 8 bases not matched to a gene; V was cut back by 3 bases and J by 2 bases. The CDR3 runs 18 residues. Per the germline V gene, CDR1 is LNHDA and CDR2 is SQIVND (reference sequence). As DNA, the CDR3 is TGTGCCAGTAGTATGTTGGGACAGGGACTTCCTGGGGCCAACGTCCTGACTTTC. Protein sequence: CASSMLGQGLPGANVLTF.

The CDR3 nucleotides are TGTGCCACCAGGGCTAGCGGGAGTACAGATACGCAGTATTTT. Translation gives CATRASGSTDTQYF. This sequence joins TRBV15 and TRBJ2-3, with TRBD2 matching over 10 bases. J gave up 3 bases and V 6 bases, and 3 bases lay outside the gene matches. The CDR3 has 14 amino acids. Germline V lookup: CDR1 LNHNV, CDR2 YYDKDF (reference sequence).

J is TRBJ2-2 and V is TRBV19, with 12 bases aligning to TRBD2. V gave up 9 bases and J gave up 5 bases; unmatched junction bases: 10. The germline V gene has CDR1 LNHDA and CDR2 SQIVND (reference sequence). This CDR3 has 16 residues. In DNA, the CDR3 is TGTGCCAGCGCGGGGCTAGCGGGGGGGTCTACCGGGGAGCTGTTTTTT. This encodes CASAGLAGGSTGELFF.

The chain recombines TRBV28 with TRBJ2-7, with D possibly TRBD2 on 5 matching bases. The germline V and J ends were trimmed by 2 bases and 3 bases, with 5 bases remaining between them. The CDR3 extends over 12 amino acids. Germline CDR1 reads MDHEN; CDR2 reads SYDVKM. CDR3 in amino acids: CASSLGGYEQYF. The CDR3 nucleotides are TGTGCCAGCAGTTTAGGAGGCTACGAGCAGTACTTC.

This rearrangement joins TRBV7-2 to TRBJ2-7; D perhaps matches TRBD2 (6 bases). The CDR3 length is 17 residues. The V and J ends lost 1 base and 1 base respectively, with 17 bases between them. The germline V gene has CDR1 SGHTA and CDR2 FQGNSA. CDR3 nucleotides: TGTGCCAGCAGCTTAGGGCGGGGCAGGGTGATATCCTACGAGCAGTACTTC. This encodes CASSLGRGRVISYEQYF.

Of note for this clone: Compared with germline, one end of the junction differs, possibly owing to a read error. The chain is built from TRBV30 and TRBJ1-3; D uncertain. The CDR3 is 15 residues long. CDR1 is GTSNPN and CDR2 is SVGIG in the germline V gene (reference sequence). As DNA, the CDR3 is TGTGCCTGGAGTGTAGGTAGACAACTCTGGAAACACCATATATTT. Protein product: CAWSVGRQLWKHHIF. The full variable domain, its missing parts supplied by reference TRBV30 and TRBJ1-3, is SQTIHQWPATLVQPVGSPLSLECTVEGTSNPNLYWYRQAAGRGLQLLFYSVGIGQISSEVPQNLSASRPQDRQFILSSKKLLLSDSGFYLCAWSVGRQLWKHHIFGEGSWLTVV.

The chain carries TRBV5-8 and TRBJ2-3, with 7 bases lining up with TRBD2. CDR1 is SGHTS, CDR2 YDEGEE, per germline. Trimming took 6 bases from V and 2 from J; bases not matched to a gene: 6. CDR3 length: 14 residues. DNA of the CDR3: TGTGCCAGCAAAGGGAGGGGCAACACAGATACGCAGTATTTT. Translation: CASKGRGNTDTQYF.

The chain joins TRBV2 to TRBJ2-2; 10 bases align to TRBD1. CDR1 is SNHLY and CDR2 is FYNNEI in the germline V gene. V gave up 11 bases and J gave up 5 bases; unmatched junction bases: 5. The CDR3 loop spans 13 amino acids. CDR3 in DNA: TGTGCCGGGGGACAGGGGAGGACCGGGGAGCTGTTTTTT. Translating gives CAGGQGRTGELFF. The full variable domain, rest sourced from reference TRBV2 and TRBJ2-2, is EPEVTQTPSHQVTQMGQEVILRCVPISNHLYFYWYRQILGQKVEFLVSFYNNEISEKSEIFDDQFSVERPDGSNFTLKIRSTKLEDSAMYFCAGGQGRTGELFFGEGSRLTVL.

This chain links TRBV4-3 with TRBJ1-6; tentatively, D is TRBD1 (5 bases). Germline V gene sequence: CDR1 LGHNA, CDR2 YSLEER. The CDR3 runs to 17 residues. The ends were cut back, 1 base at V and 7 bases at J, with 17 bases in the middle. CDR3 loop: CASSQGRSQGVNSPLHF. The CDR3 coding sequence is TGCGCCAGCAGCCAAGGAAGATCGCAGGGCGTAAATTCACCCCTCCACTTT.

J is TRBJ2-7 and V is TRBV5-1; D is uncertain. Germline-derived CDR1 and CDR2 are SGHRS and YFSETQ. This CDR3 is built from 14 residues. Trimming stripped 4 bases from V and 2 bases from J, with 13 bases between. CDR3 coding DNA: TGCGCCAGCAGCGTCGCGACTGAGCCCTACGAGCAGTACTTC. Protein product: CASSVATEPYEQYF.

V gene TRBV10-3 combines with J gene TRBJ1-5, with D hard to call. The germline V gene has CDR1 ENHRY and CDR2 SYGVKD. Trimming cost V 3 bases and J 4 bases, with 4 bases left between them. CDR3 length equals 12 residues. The CDR3 sequence: CAISEPNQPQHF. The DNA for the CDR3 is TGTGCCATCAGTGAACCGAATCAGCCCCAGCATTTT.

This chain links TRBV7-9 with TRBJ2-5; perhaps TRBD1 as D (6 bases). This CDR3 spans 14 amino acids. Germline values: CDR1 SEHNR, CDR2 FQNEAQ (reference sequence). Between the trimmed V and J ends, which lost 0 bases and 5 bases, there was a span of 10 bases. CDR3: CASSLAIGGETQYF. CDR3 nucleotide sequence: TGTGCCAGCAGCTTAGCGATTGGGGGCGAGACCCAGTACTTC.

CDR3 sequence (DNA): TGTGCCTGGAGTGAGGCAGGGATCAATGAAAAACTGTTTTTT. Protein: CAWSEAGINEKLFF. The chain uses TRBV30 and TRBJ1-4, with D perhaps matching TRBD1 (5 bases). The ends were cut back, 1 base at V and 5 bases at J, with 11 bases in the middle. The CDR3 has 14 residues. The germline V gene encodes CDR1 GTSNPN and CDR2 SVGIG (reference sequence).

This clone was detected a few times. This sample also contains other DNA sequences that code for the same CDR3. The gene calls are TRBV7-2 and TRBJ2-4; the D gene is possibly TRBD1 (6 bases). The CDR3 extends over 13 amino acids. The V and J ends lost 1 base and 5 bases respectively, with 6 bases between them. The V gene's germline CDR1 is SGHTA and CDR2 FQGNSA. CDR3 sequence reads: CASSLGQENIQYF. In DNA form, the CDR3 reads TGTGCCAGCAGCTTAGGACAGGAAAACATTCAGTACTTC.

This clone has just a few counts. This chain joins TRBV28 and TRBJ2-7; D ambiguous. The CDR3 totals 12 residues. Germline CDR1 MDHEN, CDR2 SYDVKM. V shed 4 bases and J shed 3 bases, with 7 bases lying between them. The CDR3 protein is CASSSRIYEQYF. Written as DNA, the CDR3 is TGTGCCAGCAGTTCCCGGATCTACGAGCAGTACTTC.

V is TRBV5-4 and J is TRBJ2-1; TRBD1 agrees at 8 bases. CDR1 is SGHNT, CDR2 YYREEE, per germline (reference sequence). This CDR3 contains 15 residues. V trimming: 1 base; J trimming: 3 bases; junction bases outside the gene matches: 3. CDR3 region: CASSLQGAIYNEQFF. The CDR3 region has the DNA TGTGCCAGCAGCTTGCAGGGGGCTATCTACAATGAGCAGTTCTTC.

The J gene is TRBJ2-5, the V gene TRBV4-2; the match to TRBD2 covers 8 bases. This CDR3 contains 17 residues. V shed 0 bases and J 3 bases; nucleotides not matched to a gene: 9. Germline assignment: CDR1 LGHNA and CDR2 YNFKEQ. The CDR3 is CASSQDGGRGAKETQYF. The CDR3 DNA reads TGTGCCAGCAGCCAAGATGGCGGGCGGGGGGCAAAAGAGACCCAGTACTTC.

The chain links TRBV5-1 to TRBJ1-4; TRBD1 agrees at 8 bases. From germline, CDR1 is SGHRS and CDR2 YFSETQ. Germline trimming cut 4 bases from V and 7 bases from J; bases unmatched to any gene: 9. This CDR3 region has 15 residues. The CDR3 DNA reads TGCGCCAGCAGCCGGGGACAGGAAACATTTGAAAAACTGTTTTTT. This sequence encodes CASSRGQETFEKLFF.

The chain is built from TRBV6-1 and TRBJ2-2; TRBD2 matches at 10 bases. CDR1 and CDR2 (germline): MNHNS, SASEGT. J lost 5 bases, V lost 6 bases, and 6 bases had no gene match. This CDR3 spans 15 amino acids. For the CDR3, the DNA is TGTGCCAGCAGAATAGCGGGGGGCGGTACCGGGGAGCTGTTTTTT. Translation: CASRIAGGGTGELFF.

The V and J genes are TRBV5-1 and TRBJ1-1; no clear D. V was cut by 0 bases and J by 4 bases, with 7 bases left in between. This CDR3 has 13 amino acids. CDR1 is SGHRS and CDR2 is YFSETQ in the germline V gene. The CDR3 region has the DNA TGCGCCAGCAGCTTGGCTGGGCCCACTGAAGCTTTCTTT. It specifies CASSLAGPTEAFF.

The J gene is TRBJ1-5, the V gene TRBV18; weak D call: TRBD1 (5 bases). Germline CDR1 and CDR2: KGHSH and LQKENI. Trimming left V 2 bases short and J 0 bases short, with 8 bases between. There are 15 residues in the CDR3. The CDR3 is CASSPGGNSNQPQHF. The CDR3 DNA sequence: TGTGCCAGCTCACCAGGGGGGAATAGCAATCAGCCCCAGCATTTT.

CDR3 region: CASLGTGDYTGELFF. The CDR3 DNA sequence: TGTGCCAGCCTCGGGACTGGTGATTACACCGGGGAGCTGTTTTTT. V usage is TRBV7-8 and J usage is TRBJ2-2, with D possibly matching TRBD2 (6 bases). Germline CDR1 and CDR2: SGHVS and FQNEAQ. The CDR3 contains 15 residues. V dropped 8 bases and J dropped 3 bases, with 16 bases sitting between them. The whole variable domain, remainder taken from reference TRBV7-8 and TRBJ2-2, is GAGVSQSPRYKVAKRGQDVALRCDPISGHVSLFWYQQALGQGPEFLTYFQNEAQLDKSGLPSDRFFAERPEGSVSTLKIQRTQQEDSAVYLCASLGTGDYTGELFFGEGSRLTVL.

This chain links TRBV19 with TRBJ2-7; 7 positions agree with TRBD1. Trimming removed 6 bases from V and 0 bases from J; junction bases left unmatched: 8. This CDR3 contains 15 residues. Germline-derived CDR1 and CDR2 are LNHDA and SQIVND (reference sequence). The CDR3, as DNA: TGTGCCAGTAGCGCCCTCAGGGGGACCTCCTACGAGCAGTACTTC. This sequence encodes CASSALRGTSYEQYF.

V usage is TRBV7-8 and J usage is TRBJ1-6; D is perhaps TRBD1 (5 bases). V was trimmed by 7 bases and J by 5 bases, leaving 21 bases between them. CDR1 SGHVS and CDR2 FQNEAQ come from the germline V gene. CDR3 length: 17 residues. The CDR3 region has the DNA TGTGCCAGCATCCCCAGGCTGACAGAGCTTAATAATTCACCCCTCCACTTT. It translates to CASIPRLTELNNSPLHF.

The chain couples TRBV28 to TRBJ1-5, with D possibly TRBD1 on 5 matching bases. CDR3 length: 14 residues. The ends were cut back, 7 bases at V and 1 base at J, with 11 bases in the middle. Per germline, CDR1 MDHEN and CDR2 SYDVKM. The CDR3 sequence is CASMESGSNQPQHF. The DNA of the CDR3 is TGTGCCAGCATGGAATCAGGGAGCAATCAGCCCCAGCATTTT.

The V gene is TRBV11-3, the J gene TRBJ1-1; D gene uncertain. Germline V gene data show CDR1 as SGHNT and CDR2 as YENEEA. Deletions cut 5 bases from V and 4 bases from J, with 11 bases between. The CDR3 is 13 residues long. CDR3 DNA: TGTGCCAGCAGCCTGGGAGTGGGCACTGAAGCTTTCTTT. Protein sequence: CASSLGVGTEAFF. Full variable domain (rest looked up from reference TRBV11-3 and TRBJ1-1): EAGVVQSPRYKIIEKKQPVAFWCNPISGHNTLYWYLQNLGQGPELLIRYENEEAVDDSQLPKDRFSAERLKGVDSTLKIQPAELGDSAVYLCASSLGVGTEAFFGQGTRLTVV.

The J gene is TRBJ1-1, the V gene TRBV19, with D perhaps matching TRBD1 (5 bases). The CDR3 length is 15 residues. V lost 7 bases to trimming and J lost 4 bases, with 19 bases between them. Germline loops: CDR1 LNHDA, CDR2 SQIVND (reference sequence). In DNA, the CDR3 is TGTGCCAGTATGGCGCGGGGGAGGATAACCACTGAAGCTTTCTTT. As protein: CASMARGRITTEAFF.